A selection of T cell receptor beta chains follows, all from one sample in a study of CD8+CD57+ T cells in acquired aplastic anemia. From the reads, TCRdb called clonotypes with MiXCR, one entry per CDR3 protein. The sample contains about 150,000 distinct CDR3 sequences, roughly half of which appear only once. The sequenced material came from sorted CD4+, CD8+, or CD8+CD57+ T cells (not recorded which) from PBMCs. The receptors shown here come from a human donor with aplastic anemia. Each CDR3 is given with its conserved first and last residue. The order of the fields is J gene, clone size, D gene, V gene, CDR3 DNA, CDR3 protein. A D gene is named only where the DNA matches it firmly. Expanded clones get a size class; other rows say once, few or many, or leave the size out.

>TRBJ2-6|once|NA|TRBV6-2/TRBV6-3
TGTGCCAGCAGCATACCGCGCCCGAGGGCCAACGTCCTGACTTTC
CASSIPRPRANVLTF
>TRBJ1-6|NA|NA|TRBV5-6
TGTGCCAGCAGCTTGCCCCTACGGGGGATTAATTCACCCCTCCACTTT
CASSLPLRGINSPLHF
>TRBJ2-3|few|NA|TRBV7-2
TGTGCCAGCAGCTCGGTGATTACGCAGTATTTT
CASSSVITQYF
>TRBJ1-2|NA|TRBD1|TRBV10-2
TGCGCCAGCTGCTTGACAGGGAGAGAATTTGGCTACACCTTC
CASCLTGREFGYTF
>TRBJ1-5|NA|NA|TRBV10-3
TGTGCCATCAGTGCGGGGAGCGAGGATCAGCCCCAGCATTTT
CAISAGSEDQPQHF
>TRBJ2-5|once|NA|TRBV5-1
TGCGCCAGCAGCGCGAAGATCTCAGGGGGGACGCGGGAGACCCAGTACTTC
CASSAKISGGTRETQYF
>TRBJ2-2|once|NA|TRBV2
TGTGCCAGCAGTGAGGCTTGGACCGGGGAGCTGTTTTTT
CASSEAWTGELFF
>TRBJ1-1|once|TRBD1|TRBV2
TGTGCCAGCAGTGGGGGACAGGGGTCCACTGAAGCTTTCTTT
CASSGGQGSTEAFF
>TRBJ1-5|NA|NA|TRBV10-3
TGTGCCATCAGTGGGGGACACGGCAATCAGCCCCAGCATTTT
CAISGGHGNQPQHF
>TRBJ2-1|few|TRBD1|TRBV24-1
TGTGCCACCAGAGGGGGCGATAGCTCCTACAATGAGCAGTTCTTC
CATRGGDSSYNEQFF
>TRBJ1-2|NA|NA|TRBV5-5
TGTGCCAGCAGTCGGATCGAAAGACGGGGTGGCTATGGCTACACCTTC
CASSRIERRGGYGYTF
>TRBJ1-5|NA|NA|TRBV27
TGTGCCAGCAGTTTCGGGGAGGGTCAGCCCCAGCATTTT
CASSFGEGQPQHF
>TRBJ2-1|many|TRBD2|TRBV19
TGTGCCAGTAGTTTACTAGCGGGCAATGAGCAGTTCTTC
CASSLLAGNEQFF
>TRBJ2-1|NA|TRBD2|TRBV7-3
TGTGCCAGCAGCTCAAGACTAGCGGGGGTCAATGAGCAGTTCTTC
CASSSRLAGVNEQFF
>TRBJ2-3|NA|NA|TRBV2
TGTGCCTCCTCTCCCCTACTTAGCACAGATACGCAGTATTTT
CASSPLLSTDTQYF
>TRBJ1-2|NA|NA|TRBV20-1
TGCAGTGCTAGAGATTCCTTGGGGCAGCATGGCTACACCTTC
CSARDSLGQHGYTF
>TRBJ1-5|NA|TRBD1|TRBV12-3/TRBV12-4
TGTGCCAGCAGTCAAGACAGGGGGATCCCGGTAGCCCAGCATTTT
CASSQDRGIPVAQHF
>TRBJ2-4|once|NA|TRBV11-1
TGTGCCAGCAGCTTAGAAGAGGGTTGGGCAGTCGACGACATTCAGTACTTC
CASSLEEGWAVDDIQYF
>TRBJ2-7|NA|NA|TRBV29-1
TGCAGCGTTGAAGTGACATTGGGCTACGAGCAGTACTTC
CSVEVTLGYEQYF
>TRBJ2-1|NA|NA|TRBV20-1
TGCAGTGCCAGCAGTGAACACCGGGGGTACAATGAGCAGTTCTTC
CSASSEHRGYNEQFF
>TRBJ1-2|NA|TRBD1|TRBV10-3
TGTGCCATCAGTGTATCCGACAGGGAAGGCTACACCTTC
CAISVSDREGYTF
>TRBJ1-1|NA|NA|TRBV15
TGTGCCACCAGCAGAGATCAGTCGGTATCCACTGAAGCTTTCTTT
CATSRDQSVSTEAFF
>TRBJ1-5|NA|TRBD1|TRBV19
TGTGCCACCACAGGGGCGAGGGATCAGCCCCAGCATTTT
CATTGARDQPQHF
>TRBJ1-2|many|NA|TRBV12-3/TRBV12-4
TGTGCCAGCAGTTTTGGACAGACACTCTATGGCTACACCTTC
CASSFGQTLYGYTF
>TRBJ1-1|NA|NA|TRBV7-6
TGTGCCAGCAGCCGCAACCTAAACACTGAAGCTTTCTTT
CASSRNLNTEAFF
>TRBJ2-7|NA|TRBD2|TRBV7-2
TGTGCCAGCAGCTTGCTCGGGGGGGCCGGGGAGCAGTACTTC
CASSLLGGAGEQYF
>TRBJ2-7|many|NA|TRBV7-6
TGTGCCAGCAGCTTAGCCCCCGACGGCTACGAGCAGTACTTC
CASSLAPDGYEQYF
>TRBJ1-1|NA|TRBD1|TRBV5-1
TGCGCCAGCGGGGGACAGGGTCGGGCTGAAGCTTTCTTT
CASGGQGRAEAFF
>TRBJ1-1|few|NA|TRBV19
TGTGCCAGTAGTAAAGGGTCCGTCGGAGCTTTCTTT
CASSKGSVGAFF
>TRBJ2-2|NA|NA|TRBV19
TGTGCCTCAAAGGGGTGGGAGCTGCTCTTT
CASKGWELLF
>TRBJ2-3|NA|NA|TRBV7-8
TGTGCCAGCAGCCCTCAGTTTAGTACAGATACGCAGTATTTT
CASSPQFSTDTQYF
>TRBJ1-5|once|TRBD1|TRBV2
TGTGCCAGCAGTGACCCGCGACAGGGTAATCAGCCCCAGCATTTT
CASSDPRQGNQPQHF
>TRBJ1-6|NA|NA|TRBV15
TGTGCCACCACGGGGGGCGTCAATTCACCCCTCCACTTT
CATTGGVNSPLHF